These 9 T cell receptor beta chains were sequenced from one sample in a study of human T cells and chemical hapten exposure. Time point specified: pre-sensitization, week 0. The treatment is: therapeutic diphenylcyclopropenone sensitization with weekly scalp DPC. TCRdb processed the RACE reads anew with MiXCR; each CDR3 protein has one entry. The top ten clones hold just under 3% of a sample with under 200,000 distinct CDR3 sequences, approximately 29% of them seen once. Material: whole blood, obtained in connection with sensitization to the hapten diphenylcyclopropenone (DPC). These receptor sequences come from a woman between 25 and 40 years old with alopecia areata. Some clones in this sample may be carry-over from other donors' samples.

In this sample, this clonotype turned up many times. This CDR3 reads CASSGMTENTGELFF. DNA of the CDR3: TGTGCCAGCAGTGGGATGACAGAGAACACCGGGGAGCTGTTTTTT. J is TRBJ2-2 and V is TRBV28; a possible D gene is TRBD1 (5 bases). The germline V gene has CDR1 MDHEN and CDR2 SYDVKM. This CDR3 comprises 15 residues. V was clipped by 5 bases and J by 1 base, with 11 bases between them.

This clonotype has a handful of counts. The chain combines TRBV6-2 or TRBV6-3 with TRBJ1-6; no clear D gene. The CDR3 has 14 residues. V gave up 7 bases and J gave up 0 bases, with 7 bases separating them. Germline V CDR1 and CDR2: MNHEY, SVGEGT. CDR3 region: CASTGNSYNSPLHF. CDR3 in DNA: TGTGCCAGCACCGGAAACTCCTATAATTCACCCCTCCACTTT.

The table lists this clonotype with a few counts. The J gene is TRBJ2-3, the V gene TRBV7-2; TRBD2 matches 9 bases. This CDR3 spans 16 amino acids. V trimming: 3 bases; J trimming: 4 bases; junction bases outside the gene matches: 8. From germline, CDR1 is SGHTA and CDR2 FQGNSA. Here the CDR3 DNA reads TGTGCCAGCAGCTTCTGGTCTAGCGGGGACTCAGATACGCAGTATTTT. Its translation is CASSFWSSGDSDTQYF.

The V call is TRBV9, the J call TRBJ2-7, with 13 nucleotides matching TRBD2. CDR3 length: 18 residues. Germline V gene lookup returns CDR1 SGDLS and CDR2 YYNGEE. Germline trimming cut 1 base from V and 5 bases from J; bases unmatched to any gene: 12. CDR3 in DNA: TGTGCCAGCAGCGTAACGGTTGCCGGGACTAGCGGGACCCACGAGCAGTACTTC. It encodes CASSVTVAGTSGTHEQYF.

The chain couples TRBV2 to TRBJ2-3, with D uncertain. The V end lost 7 bases, the J end lost 6 bases, and 20 bases lay between the germline ends. Germline V gene sequence: CDR1 SNHLY, CDR2 FYNNEI. The CDR3 is 15 residues long. DNA for the CDR3: TGTGCCAGCATCGCGACGGTGACCTGGTTTGATACGCAGTATTTT. Amino acid sequence: CASIATVTWFDTQYF.

The sample holds a few counts of this clonotype. This sequence joins TRBV2 and TRBJ1-2, with 8 nucleotides matching TRBD1. Germline CDR1 reads SNHLY; CDR2 reads FYNNEI. CDR3 length: 14 amino acids. With V trimmed by 0 bases and J by 3 bases, 0 bases remained unmatched. The CDR3 DNA follows: TGTGCCAGCAGTGAAGCGGACAGGGACTATGGCTACACCTTC. Residues: CASSEADRDYGYTF.

This clonotype was detected only a few times. The chain uses TRBV7-3 and TRBJ1-6; TRBD1 is a possible D gene (6 bases). This CDR3 has 14 residues. V was cut by 5 bases and J by 11 bases, with 16 bases left in between. Germline V gene sequence: CDR1 SGHTA, CDR2 FQGTGA. CDR3 sequence (DNA): TGTGCCAGCAGCCAAAACCCACAGGGCCCACCCCTCCACTTT. Amino acids: CASSQNPQGPPLHF.

The chain couples TRBV15 to TRBJ2-1; D is unclear. Deletions cut 0 bases from V and 9 bases from J, with 9 bases between. Germline values: CDR1 LNHNV, CDR2 YYDKDF (reference sequence). This CDR3 is built from 13 residues. CDR3 sequence: CATSRDVQVEQFF. CDR3 nucleotides: TGTGCCACCAGCAGAGATGTTCAAGTTGAGCAGTTCTTC.

For this clonotype: An end of the junction differs from the germline gene, which may be a read error. The chain employs TRBV7-9 and TRBJ1-2; a weak D match, TRBD1 (5 bases). Germline-derived CDR1 and CDR2 are SEHNR and FQNEAQ (reference sequence). This CDR3 has 12 residues. The CDR3 reads CTSSLQVGGYTF. DNA for the CDR3: TGTACCAGCAGCTTACAGGTGGGCGGCTACACCTTC.